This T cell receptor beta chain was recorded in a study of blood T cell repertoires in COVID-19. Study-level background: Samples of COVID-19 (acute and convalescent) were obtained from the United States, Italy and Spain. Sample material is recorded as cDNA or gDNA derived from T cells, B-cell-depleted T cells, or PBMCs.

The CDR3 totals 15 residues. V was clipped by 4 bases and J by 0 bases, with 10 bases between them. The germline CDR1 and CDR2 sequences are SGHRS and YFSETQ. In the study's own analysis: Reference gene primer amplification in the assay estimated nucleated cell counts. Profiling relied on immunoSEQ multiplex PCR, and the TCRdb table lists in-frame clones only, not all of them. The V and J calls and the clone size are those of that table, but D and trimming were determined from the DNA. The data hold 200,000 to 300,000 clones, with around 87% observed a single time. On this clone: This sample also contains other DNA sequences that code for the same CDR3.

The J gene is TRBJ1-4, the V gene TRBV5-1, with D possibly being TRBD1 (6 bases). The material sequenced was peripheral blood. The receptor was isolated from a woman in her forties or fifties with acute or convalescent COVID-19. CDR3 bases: TGCGCCAGCAGCCTGACAGGTGCAACTAATGAAAAACTGTTTTTT. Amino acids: CASSLTGATNEKLFF.